What follows is one TCR beta chain and its context. This entry comes from a study of T-cell reconstitution after alpha-beta-depleted transplantation in children. The TCRbeta library was prepared with unique molecular identifiers. TCRdb called the PCR reads again in MiXCR, with one record for every CDR3 protein. Among approximately 520,000 distinct CDR3 sequences listed, approximately 32% were seen once. This sample comprised PBMCs from the stem cell graft donor, obtained from the stem cell graft. The sequence was collected from a human donor who donated a stem cell graft to a child with aplastic anemia.

CDR3 bases: TGTGCCAGCAGCTTGAAGGGACTAGCGGGAGGGCGGGCGGAGACCCAGTACTTC. This encodes CASSLKGLAGGRAETQYF. This sequence joins TRBV5-6 and TRBJ2-5; 16 bases align to TRBD2. There are 18 residues in the CDR3. CDR1 and CDR2 from the germline V gene are SGHDT and YYEEEE. V shed 1 base, J shed 5 bases, and the junction held 8 bases outside the gene matches. The full variable domain, its missing parts supplied by reference TRBV5-6 and TRBJ2-5, is DAGVTQSPTHLIKTRGQQVTLRCSPKSGHDTVSWYQQALGQGPQFIFQYYEEEERQRGNFPDRFSGHQFPNYSSELNVNALLLGDSALYLCASSLKGLAGGRAETQYFGPGTRLLVL.